Each of the 30 T cell receptor beta chains below was sequenced from the same sample in a study of blood T cell repertoires in COVID-19. Sequencing was performed with immunoSEQ multiplex PCR; in TCRdb, only in-frame clones are kept and a portion is missing. The table shows some 150,000 clones, with approximately 80% occurring only once. The sample was peripheral blood. The receptors here all came from a woman older than 75 in a cohort sampled during active or convalescent COVID-19.

This clone is a singleton in its sample. CDR3 region: CASSSRPGTEAFF. CDR3 sequence (DNA): TGTGCCAGCAGTTCGAGACCAGGGACTGAAGCTTTCTTT. The chain has TRBV27 and TRBJ1-1; D might be TRBD1 (5 bases). CDR3 size: 13 residues. Germline values: CDR1 MNHEY, CDR2 SMNVEV (reference sequence). Trimming pared 4 bases from V and 5 bases from J, leaving 11 bases between.

This clone was seen once. The rearrangement joins TRBV10-3 to TRBJ2-1, with 12 positions matching TRBD2. The germline gives CDR1 ENHRY, CDR2 SYGVKD. V dropped 3 bases and J dropped 8; count of bases not matched to a gene: 23. The CDR3 is 21 amino acids. CDR3 residues: CAISDSVTSGGRSVDGDEQFF. The CDR3 nucleotides are TGTGCCATCAGTGATTCCGTGACTAGCGGGGGCCGCAGTGTAGATGGCGATGAGCAGTTCTTC.

V is TRBV19 and J is TRBJ1-2; TRBD1 might be the D (6 bases). This CDR3 spans 14 amino acids. CDR1 and CDR2 from the germline V gene are LNHDA and SQIVND (reference sequence). V was clipped by 6 bases and J by 2 bases, with 13 bases between them. The CDR3 DNA reads as TGTGCCAGTAGGCTGGACAGTGAAAACTATGGCTACACCTTC. The encoded protein is CASRLDSENYGYTF. The entire variable domain, with the rest obtained from reference TRBV19 and TRBJ1-2, is as follows: DGGITQSPKYLFRKEGQNVTLSCEQNLNHDAMYWYRQDPGQGLRLIYYSQIVNDFQKGDIAEGYSVSREKKESFPLTVTSAQKNPTAFYLCASRLDSENYGYTFGSGTRLTVV.

The chain couples TRBV30 to TRBJ1-4; 7 bases agree with TRBD1. The CDR3 is made up of 14 amino acids. Germline V gene data show CDR1 as GTSNPN and CDR2 as SVGIG (reference sequence). Losses at the gene ends were 5 bases for V and 5 bases for J; bases not matched to a gene: 8. The CDR3 here is CAWGIGTENEKLFF. In DNA, the CDR3 is TGTGCCTGGGGGATTGGGACAGAAAATGAAAAACTGTTTTTT.

The J gene is TRBJ1-3, the V gene TRBV5-1; possible D gene TRBD1, 6 bases. V lost 0 bases, J lost 4 bases, and 14 bases lay in between. CDR3 length: 16 amino acids. Germline CDR1 SGHRS, CDR2 YFSETQ. In nucleotides, the CDR3 is TGCGCCAGCAGCTTGGACTGGACAGTGCGAGGAAACACCATATATTTT. Amino acids: CASSLDWTVRGNTIYF.

The chain is built from TRBV7-2 and TRBJ1-2; the match to TRBD1 covers 10 bases. This CDR3 comprises 16 residues. Germline CDR1 is SGHTA and CDR2 is FQGNSA. Trimming took 5 bases from V and 3 from J; bases not matched to a gene: 9. The CDR3 here is CASSRGGTGAHYGYTF. For the CDR3, the DNA is TGTGCCAGCAGCCGTGGAGGGACAGGGGCCCACTATGGCTACACCTTC.

This clone was detected once. The chain links TRBV5-6 to TRBJ1-3; D perhaps matches TRBD1 (6 bases). This CDR3 is 15 amino acids long. V shed 6 bases and J shed 2 bases, with 15 bases lying between them. The germline V gene has CDR1 SGHDT and CDR2 YYEEEE. In nucleotides, the CDR3 is TGTGCCAGCAACAAAGGCCGGGACACTGGAAACACCATATATTTT. Its translation is CASNKGRDTGNTIYF.

In DNA, the CDR3 is TGTGCCAGCAGCTTATACGGTATCGGTGAAAAACTGTTTTTT. It yields the protein CASSLYGIGEKLFF. The chain carries TRBV11-2 and TRBJ1-4; D is undetermined. V lost 2 bases, J lost 7 bases, and 11 bases lay in between. Germline V CDR1 and CDR2: SGHAT, FQNNGV. The CDR3 is 14 residues long.

The J gene is TRBJ1-1, the V gene TRBV6-1, with a tentative D call TRBD1 (5 bases). Germline lookup yields CDR1 MNHNS and CDR2 SASEGT. The CDR3 covers 14 residues. Trimming shortened V by 2 bases and J by 0 bases, and 7 bases separated the two germline ends. CDR3 DNA: TGTGCCAGCAGTGAAACAGGTCTGAACACTGAAGCTTTCTTT. Its translation is CASSETGLNTEAFF.

The chain recombines TRBV28 with TRBJ2-4; unclear D gene. This CDR3 has 15 residues. V was trimmed by 5 bases and J by 0 bases, leaving 11 bases between them. Germline CDR1 is MDHEN and CDR2 is SYDVKM. The CDR3 region has the DNA TGTGCCAGCAGTCGCGATACGGTAGCCAAAAACATTCAGTACTTC. Residues: CASSRDTVAKNIQYF.

This clone was recorded only once. V gene TRBV2 combines with J gene TRBJ1-2; the match to TRBD1 covers 7 bases. The junction had 9 bases not matched to a gene; V was cut back by 3 bases and J by 8 bases. CDR3 size: 14 residues. Germline CDR1 and CDR2: SNHLY and FYNNEI. The CDR3 coding sequence is TGTGCCAGCAGTGACCCGACAGGGATGGGGGGCTACACCTTC. It codes for CASSDPTGMGGYTF.

The J gene is TRBJ2-5, the V gene TRBV6-7; 8 bases agree with TRBD2. TRBV6-7 is known as an ORF, though its function is uncertain. This CDR3 has 15 amino acids. The J segment lost 2 bases and the V segment lost 4 bases, leaving 6 bases of the junction unmatched. The CDR3 DNA reads as TGTGCCAGCAGTTCACGACTAGCGCATCAAGAGACCCAGTACTTC. Translating it yields CASSSRLAHQETQYF.

Regarding this clone: Mismatch with germline at one junction end may stem from a read error. The J gene is TRBJ2-5, the V gene TRBV6-1, with 7 bases fitting TRBD1. From germline, CDR1 is MNHNS and CDR2 SASEGT. The CDR3 has 13 amino acids. CDR3 nucleotide sequence: TGTGCCAGCAGTGAAATATCGTGGGACAGTGTCCACTTC. As protein: CASSEISWDSVHF.

This clone was detected once. CDR3 DNA: TGTGCCAGCAGCACCAGGGGGATGGGGGAAAAACTGTTTTTT. Its protein is CASSTRGMGEKLFF. This chain links TRBV4-2 with TRBJ1-4; 7 bases map to TRBD1. The length of the CDR3 is 14 residues. Germline V gene sequence: CDR1 LGHNA, CDR2 YNFKEQ. V shed 5 bases, J shed 8 bases, and the junction held 8 bases outside the gene matches.

This chain joins TRBV5-1 and TRBJ2-3, with 7 bases identical to TRBD2. Per germline, CDR1 SGHRS and CDR2 YFSETQ. CDR3 length equals 16 residues. Losses at the gene ends were 4 bases for V and 3 bases for J; bases not matched to a gene: 11. This chain's CDR3 is CASSVPGGGDTDTQYF. DNA for the CDR3: TGCGCCAGCAGCGTCCCTGGCGGGGGAGATACAGATACGCAGTATTTT. Based on the CDR3 plus reference TRBV5-1 and TRBJ2-3, the full variable domain is KAGVTQTPRYLIKTRGQQVTLSCSPISGHRSVSWYQQTPGQGLQFLFEYFSETQRNKGNFPGRFSGRQFSNSRSEMNVSTLELGDSALYLCASSVPGGGDTDTQYFGPGTRLTVL.

This clone showed up just once. CDR3 region: CASSPREYSGANVLTF. The CDR3 DNA reads as TGTGCCAGCAGTCCCCGGGAATACTCTGGGGCCAACGTCCTGACTTTC. This chain connects TRBV6-2 or TRBV6-3 to TRBJ2-6; D might be TRBD2 (5 bases). Trimming removed 5 bases at V and 0 bases at J, with 11 bases between. The germline gives CDR1 MNHEY, CDR2 SVGEGT. The CDR3 length is 16 residues.

The chain combines TRBV6-5 with TRBJ1-2, with a possible D match to TRBD1 (6 bases). V was shortened by 6 bases and J by 5 bases, with 16 bases between the two germline ends. CDR1 and CDR2 from the germline V gene are MNHEY and SVGAGI. CDR3 size: 14 residues. The CDR3 DNA is TGTGCCAGCAGCCAAACAGGGTTTCCTTATGGCTACACCTTC. Translating it yields CASSQTGFPYGYTF.

The chain recombines TRBV2 with TRBJ1-6, with 9 bases identical to TRBD1. Germline CDR1 SNHLY, CDR2 FYNNEI. The CDR3 runs 13 residues. Trimming at V came to 6 bases and at J to 8 bases, leaving 2 bases not matched to a gene. The CDR3: CASSGTGYSPLHF. The CDR3 DNA sequence: TGTGCCAGCAGCGGGACAGGGTATTCACCCCTCCACTTT.

The rearrangement uses TRBV10-3 and TRBJ1-6; D possibly corresponds to TRBD1 (6 bases). This CDR3 spans 14 amino acids. The V and J ends lost 2 bases and 5 bases respectively, with 7 bases between them. Germline V gives CDR1 ENHRY, CDR2 SYGVKD. CDR3 region: CAISEGQHNSPLHF. The CDR3 nucleotides read TGTGCCATCAGTGAGGGACAGCATAATTCACCCCTCCACTTT.

Concerning this clone itself: At the DNA level, this CDR3 is encoded by other sequences in the same sample as well. The chain employs TRBV2 and TRBJ2-3; tentatively, D is TRBD2 (6 bases). CDR3 length equals 13 residues. Germline V gene lookup returns CDR1 SNHLY and CDR2 FYNNEI. V lost 4 bases and J 4 bases, leaving 9 bases between the germline ends. The CDR3 DNA reads TGTGCCAGCAGTGTTGGGGGGTCAGATACGCAGTATTTT. Translated, it gives CASSVGGSDTQYF.

This clone was observed a handful of times. The gene calls are TRBV28 and TRBJ1-1, with TRBD1 matching 7 bases. CDR3 size: 15 residues. Trimming cost V 5 bases and J 2 bases; bases outside gene matches: 8. The germline gives CDR1 MDHEN, CDR2 SYDVKM. The CDR3: CASSPTGTVNTEAFF. The CDR3 DNA is TGTGCCAGCAGTCCGACCGGGACAGTCAACACTGAAGCTTTCTTT.

Of note for this clone: The sample has other DNA sequences that encode this CDR3 too. The genes are TRBV6-6 and TRBJ1-2, with D possibly matching TRBD1 (5 bases). V lost 6 bases and J 4 bases, leaving 9 bases between the germline ends. Germline values: CDR1 MNHNY, CDR2 SVGAGI (reference sequence). The CDR3 sequence is 12 residues long. The CDR3 sequence is CASSSDSYGYTF. The CDR3, as DNA: TGTGCCAGCAGCTCCGACAGCTATGGCTACACCTTC.

This sequence joins TRBV2 and TRBJ2-3; possibly TRBD1 for D (6 bases). Germline lookup yields CDR1 SNHLY and CDR2 FYNNEI. V shed 5 bases and J shed 3 bases, with 12 bases lying between them. CDR3 length: 14 residues. This CDR3 reads CASSLGQLTDTQYF. CDR3 nucleotide sequence: TGTGCCAGCAGTTTAGGACAGCTAACAGATACGCAGTATTTT.

This clone was found a few times. The chain is built from TRBV4-1 and TRBJ1-2, with a weak D call TRBD1 (5 bases). The CDR3 has 14 amino acids. The ends were cut back, 0 bases at V and 8 bases at J, with 13 bases in the middle. Germline V gene lookup returns CDR1 MGHRA and CDR2 YSYEKL. CDR3 sequence: CASSQDPQGRGYTF. The CDR3 nucleotides are TGCGCCAGCAGCCAAGATCCCCAGGGAAGAGGCTACACCTTC.

This clone came up a few times. V usage is TRBV4-3 and J usage is TRBJ2-2; TRBD1 aligns across 10 bases. Germline V lookup: CDR1 LGHNA, CDR2 YSLEER. V lost 4 bases to trimming and J lost 6 bases; unmatched junction nucleotides: 5. The CDR3 consists of 15 residues. CDR3 sequence: CASSPTGTGAGELFF. Here the CDR3 DNA reads TGCGCCAGCAGCCCTACGGGGACAGGGGCCGGGGAGCTGTTTTTT.

The rearrangement uses TRBV9 and TRBJ1-4, with 8 bases aligning to TRBD1. The V gene end was trimmed by 2 bases and the J gene end by 5 bases; junction bases not matched to a gene: 11. Germline assignment: CDR1 SGDLS and CDR2 YYNGEE. The CDR3 spans 17 residues. Here the CDR3 reads CASSVKGVGQVNEKLFF. The CDR3 DNA is TGTGCCAGCAGCGTCAAGGGTGTGGGACAGGTGAATGAAAAACTGTTTTTT.

The chain is built from TRBV6-2 or TRBV6-3 and TRBJ2-7, with a weak D call TRBD1 (6 bases). CDR3 size: 13 residues. Germline V lookup: CDR1 MNHEY, CDR2 SVGEGT. V was shortened by 2 bases and J by 7 bases, with 12 bases between the two germline ends. DNA for the CDR3: TGTGCCAGCAGTTACAACCTACAGGGAGAGCAGTACGTC. It specifies CASSYNLQGEQYV.

This clone came up once. CDR3 loop: CASSKGTGAIGELFF. The CDR3 DNA is TGCGCCAGCAGCAAAGGGACAGGGGCGATCGGGGAGCTGTTTTTT. The rearrangement links TRBV5-1 to TRBJ2-2; the match to TRBD1 covers 10 bases. The CDR3 length is 15 residues. Trimming removed 4 bases from V and 7 bases from J; junction bases left unmatched: 7. Germline values: CDR1 SGHRS, CDR2 YFSETQ.

The chain is built from TRBV4-1 and TRBJ2-2; D not certain. With 5 bases removed from V and 3 bases from J, the gap between germline ends came to 10 bases. Germline CDR1 is MGHRA and CDR2 is YSYEKL. The CDR3 spans 14 residues. The CDR3 DNA follows: TGCGCCAGCAGCGACTCCCACGACACCGGGGAGCTGTTTTTT. It encodes CASSDSHDTGELFF.

Here the CDR3 DNA reads TGTGCCAGCTCACCACTGGCCACCGGGGAGCTGTTTTTT. It is translated as CASSPLATGELFF. This chain joins TRBV18 and TRBJ2-2; D gene uncertain. Trimming pared 1 base from V and 4 bases from J, leaving 4 bases between. The CDR3 is 13 residues long. Germline CDR1 reads KGHSH; CDR2 reads LQKENI. Filled out from reference TRBV18 and TRBJ2-2, the complete variable domain reads NAGVMQNPRHLVRRRGQEARLRCSPMKGHSHVYWYRQLPEEGLKFMVYLQKENIIDESGMPKERFSAEFPKEGPSILRIQQVVRGDSAAYFCASSPLATGELFFGEGSRLTVL.